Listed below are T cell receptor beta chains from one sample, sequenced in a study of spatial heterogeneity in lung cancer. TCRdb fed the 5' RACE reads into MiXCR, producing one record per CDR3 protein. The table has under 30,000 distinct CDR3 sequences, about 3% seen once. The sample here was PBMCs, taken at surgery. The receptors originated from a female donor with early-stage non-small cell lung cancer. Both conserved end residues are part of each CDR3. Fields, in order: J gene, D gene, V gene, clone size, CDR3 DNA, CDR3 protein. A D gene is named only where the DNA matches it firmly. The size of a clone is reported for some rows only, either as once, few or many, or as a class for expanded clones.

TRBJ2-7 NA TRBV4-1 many TGCGCCAGCAGCCAAGGGGGGACAAACGCGTACGAGCAGTACTTC CASSQGGTNAYEQYF
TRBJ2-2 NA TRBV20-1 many TGCAGTGCTCGGGCTAGCCGCGCGAACACCGGGGAGCTGTTTTTT CSARASRANTGELFF
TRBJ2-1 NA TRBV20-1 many TGCAGTGCTCGAAAGGGATTTTCGGAGGGAAATGAGCAGTTCTTC CSARKGFSEGNEQFF
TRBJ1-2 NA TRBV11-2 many TGTGCCAGCAGCTCACTAGACGGAGGCGGCTACACCTTC CASSSLDGGGYTF
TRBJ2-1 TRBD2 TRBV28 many TGTGCCAGCAGTTTATGGAATTTAGCGGGTAACTCCTACAATGAGCAGTTCTTC CASSLWNLAGNSYNEQFF
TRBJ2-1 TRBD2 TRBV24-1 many TGTGCCACCAGTGATCCGGGACTAGCGGGTGGGGAGGGGAATGAGCAGTTCTTC CATSDPGLAGGEGNEQFF
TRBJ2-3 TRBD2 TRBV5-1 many TGCGCCAGCAGCACCGGACTAGCAGAAACGCAGTATTTT CASSTGLAETQYF
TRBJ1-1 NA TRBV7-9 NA TGTGCCAGCAGCTTATCGCAGGGGATGGCTGAAGCTTTCTTT CASSLSQGMAEAFF
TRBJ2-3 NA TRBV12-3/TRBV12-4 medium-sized TGTGCCAGCAGTTTTGGGAGCACAGATACGCAGTATTTT CASSFGSTDTQYF
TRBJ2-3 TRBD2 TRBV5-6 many TGTGCCAGCAGCTTTTTCGGCCGGACTAGCGGGAACACAGATACGCAGTATTTT CASSFFGRTSGNTDTQYF
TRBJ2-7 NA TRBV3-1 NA TGTGCCAGCAGCCAAGATTGGGCAGGGAGAGGCGAGCAGTACTTC CASSQDWAGRGEQYF
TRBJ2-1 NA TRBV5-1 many TGCGCCAGCAGCTTGCCTGATAGCGGTCGTAGCTCCTACAATGAGCAGTTCTTC CASSLPDSGRSSYNEQFF
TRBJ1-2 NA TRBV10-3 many TGTGCCATCAGTGAAGGGGCAAACTATGGCTACACCTTC CAISEGANYGYTF
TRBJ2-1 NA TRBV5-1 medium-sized TGCGCCAGCAGCAAAGGGGAGTTCAATGAGCAGTTCTTC CASSKGEFNEQFF
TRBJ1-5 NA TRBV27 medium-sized TGTGCCAGCAGGATGGCAGGTCTTAGCAATCAGCCCCAGCATTTT CASRMAGLSNQPQHF
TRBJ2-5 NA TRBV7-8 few TGTGCCAGCAGCTCCCTACAAGAGACCCAGTACTTC CASSSLQETQYF
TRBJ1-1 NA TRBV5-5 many TGTGCCAGCAGGCTGCACCCGGAAGGCACTGAAGCTTTCTTT CASRLHPEGTEAFF
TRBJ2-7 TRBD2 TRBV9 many TGTGCCAGCAGCGTAGGTCTGCTAGCGGGAGACGAGCAGTACTTC CASSVGLLAGDEQYF
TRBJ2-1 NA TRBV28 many TGTGCCAGCAAGATATCCGGGCGGTCTGAGCAGTTCTTC CASKISGRSEQFF
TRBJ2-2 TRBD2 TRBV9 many TGTGCCAGCAGCGTAGAGGCGGGAGACTACACCGGGGAGCTGTTTTTT CASSVEAGDYTGELFF
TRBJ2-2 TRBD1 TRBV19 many TGTGCCAGTATGACAGGGTACACCGGGGAGCTGTTTTTT CASMTGYTGELFF
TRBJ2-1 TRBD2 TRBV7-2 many TGTGCCAGCAGGCTGGCTAGCGGGAGTCAATCCTACAATGAGCAGTTCTTC CASRLASGSQSYNEQFF